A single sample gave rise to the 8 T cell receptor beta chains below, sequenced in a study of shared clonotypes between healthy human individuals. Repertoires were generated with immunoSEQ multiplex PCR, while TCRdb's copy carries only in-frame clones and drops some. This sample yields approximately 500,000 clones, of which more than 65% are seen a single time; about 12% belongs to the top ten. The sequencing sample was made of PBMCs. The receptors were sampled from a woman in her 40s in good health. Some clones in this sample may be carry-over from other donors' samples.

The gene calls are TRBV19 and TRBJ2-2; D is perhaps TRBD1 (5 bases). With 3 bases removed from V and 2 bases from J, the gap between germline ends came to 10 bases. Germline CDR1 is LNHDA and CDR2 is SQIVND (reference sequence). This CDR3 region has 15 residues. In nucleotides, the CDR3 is TGTGCCAGTAGTATCGGGCAGGGTAACACCGGGGAGCTGTTTTTT. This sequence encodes CASSIGQGNTGELFF.

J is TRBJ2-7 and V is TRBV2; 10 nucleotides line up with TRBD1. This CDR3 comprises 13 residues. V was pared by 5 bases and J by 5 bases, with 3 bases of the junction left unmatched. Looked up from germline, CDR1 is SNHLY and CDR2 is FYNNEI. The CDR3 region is CASSRDRGDEQYF. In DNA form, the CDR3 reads TGTGCCAGCAGTAGGGACAGGGGCGACGAGCAGTACTTC.

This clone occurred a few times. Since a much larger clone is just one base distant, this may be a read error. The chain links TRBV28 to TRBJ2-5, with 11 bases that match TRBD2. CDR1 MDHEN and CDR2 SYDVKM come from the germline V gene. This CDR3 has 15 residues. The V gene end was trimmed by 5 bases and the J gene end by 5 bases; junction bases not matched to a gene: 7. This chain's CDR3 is CASSHSGRAVETQYF. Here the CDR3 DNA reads TGTGCCAGCAGTCATAGCGGGAGGGCCGTTGAGACCCAGTACTTC.

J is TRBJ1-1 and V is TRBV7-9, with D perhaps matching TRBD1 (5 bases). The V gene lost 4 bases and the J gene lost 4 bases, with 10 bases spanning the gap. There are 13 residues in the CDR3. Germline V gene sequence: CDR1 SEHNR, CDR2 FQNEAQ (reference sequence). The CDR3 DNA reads TGTGCCAGCAGCTCATCAGGGACCACTGAAGCTTTCTTT. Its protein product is CASSSSGTTEAFF.

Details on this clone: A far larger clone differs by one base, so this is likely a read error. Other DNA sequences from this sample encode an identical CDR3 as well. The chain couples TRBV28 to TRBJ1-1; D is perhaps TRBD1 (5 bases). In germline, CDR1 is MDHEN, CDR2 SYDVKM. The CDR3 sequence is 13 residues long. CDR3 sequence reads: CASSSRDHTEAFF. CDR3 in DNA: TGCGCCAGCAGTTCCCGGGACCACACTGAAGCTTTCTTT.

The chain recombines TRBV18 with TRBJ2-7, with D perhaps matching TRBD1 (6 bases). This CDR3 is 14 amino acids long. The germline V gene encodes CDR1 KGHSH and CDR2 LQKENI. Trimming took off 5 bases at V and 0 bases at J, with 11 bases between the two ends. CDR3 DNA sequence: TGTGCCAGCTCATCACAGGGCAGCTCCTACGAGCAGTACTTC. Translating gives CASSSQGSSYEQYF.

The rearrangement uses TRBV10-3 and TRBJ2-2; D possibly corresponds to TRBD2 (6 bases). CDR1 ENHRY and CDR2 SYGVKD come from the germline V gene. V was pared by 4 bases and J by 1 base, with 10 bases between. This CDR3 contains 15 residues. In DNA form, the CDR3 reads TGTGCCATCAGTGGGGACTCCCTGAACACCGGGGAGCTGTTTTTT. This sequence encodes CAISGDSLNTGELFF.

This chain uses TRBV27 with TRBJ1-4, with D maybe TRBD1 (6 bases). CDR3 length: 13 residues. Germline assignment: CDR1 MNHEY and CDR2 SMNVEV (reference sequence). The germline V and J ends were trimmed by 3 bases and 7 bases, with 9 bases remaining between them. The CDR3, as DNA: TGTGCCAGCAGTTTTAGGGGGTTTGAAAAACTGTTTTTT. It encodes CASSFRGFEKLFF.